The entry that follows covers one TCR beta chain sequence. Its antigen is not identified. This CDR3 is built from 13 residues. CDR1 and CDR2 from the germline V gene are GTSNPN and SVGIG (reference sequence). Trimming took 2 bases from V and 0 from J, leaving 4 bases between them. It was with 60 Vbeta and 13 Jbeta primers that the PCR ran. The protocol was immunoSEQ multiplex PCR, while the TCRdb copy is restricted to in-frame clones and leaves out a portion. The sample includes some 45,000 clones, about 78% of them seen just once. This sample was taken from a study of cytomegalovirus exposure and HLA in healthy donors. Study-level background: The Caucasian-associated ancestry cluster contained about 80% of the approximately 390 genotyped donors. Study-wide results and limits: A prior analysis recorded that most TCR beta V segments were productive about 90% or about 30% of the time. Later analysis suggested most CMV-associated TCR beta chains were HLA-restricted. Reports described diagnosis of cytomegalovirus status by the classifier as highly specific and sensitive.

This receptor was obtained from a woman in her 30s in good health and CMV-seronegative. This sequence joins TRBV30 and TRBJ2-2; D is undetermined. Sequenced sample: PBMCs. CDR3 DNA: TGTGCCTGGAGTCCATCGAACACCGGGGAGCTGTTTTTT. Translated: CAWSPSNTGELFF.